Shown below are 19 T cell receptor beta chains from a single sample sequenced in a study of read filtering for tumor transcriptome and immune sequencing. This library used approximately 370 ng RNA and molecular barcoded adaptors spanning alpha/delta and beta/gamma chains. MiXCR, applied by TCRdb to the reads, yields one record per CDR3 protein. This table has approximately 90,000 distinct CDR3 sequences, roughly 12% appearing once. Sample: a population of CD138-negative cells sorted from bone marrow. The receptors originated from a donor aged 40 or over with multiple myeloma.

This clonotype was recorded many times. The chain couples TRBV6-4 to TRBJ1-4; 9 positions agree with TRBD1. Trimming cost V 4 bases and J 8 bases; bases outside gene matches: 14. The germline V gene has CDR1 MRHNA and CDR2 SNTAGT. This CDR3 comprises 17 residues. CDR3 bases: TGTGCCAGCAGTGGGGGGGACAGGGCGCGAAGTGCAGAAAAACTGTTTTTT. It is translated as CASSGGDRARSAEKLFF.

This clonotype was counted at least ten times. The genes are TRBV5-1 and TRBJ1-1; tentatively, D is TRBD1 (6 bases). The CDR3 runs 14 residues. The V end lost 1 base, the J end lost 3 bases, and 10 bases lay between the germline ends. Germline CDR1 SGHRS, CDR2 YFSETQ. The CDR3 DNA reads TGCGCCAGCAGCTTGTCGGGGGCGTACACTGAAGCTTTCTTT. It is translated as CASSLSGAYTEAFF.

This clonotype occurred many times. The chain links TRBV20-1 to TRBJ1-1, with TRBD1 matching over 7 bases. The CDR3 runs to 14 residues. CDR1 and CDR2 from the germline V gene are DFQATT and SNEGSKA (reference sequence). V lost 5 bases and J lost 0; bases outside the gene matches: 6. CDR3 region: CSAWDSRMNTEAFF. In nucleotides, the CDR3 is TGCAGTGCTTGGGACAGCCGCATGAACACTGAAGCTTTCTTT.

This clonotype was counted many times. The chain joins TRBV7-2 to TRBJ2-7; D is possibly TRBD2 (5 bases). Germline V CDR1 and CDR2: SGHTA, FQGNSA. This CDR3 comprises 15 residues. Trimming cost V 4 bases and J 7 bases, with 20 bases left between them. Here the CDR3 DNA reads TGTGCCAGCAGCTCCCCGAGGCTAGCTCTGAGAGAGCAGTACTTC. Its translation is CASSSPRLALREQYF.

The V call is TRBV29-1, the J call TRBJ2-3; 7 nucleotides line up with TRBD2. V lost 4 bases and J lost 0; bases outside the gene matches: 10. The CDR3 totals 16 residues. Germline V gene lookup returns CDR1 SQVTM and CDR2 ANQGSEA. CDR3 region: CSVVRLADSSTDTQYF. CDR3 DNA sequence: TGCAGCGTTGTACGTCTAGCGGACTCTAGCACAGATACGCAGTATTTT.

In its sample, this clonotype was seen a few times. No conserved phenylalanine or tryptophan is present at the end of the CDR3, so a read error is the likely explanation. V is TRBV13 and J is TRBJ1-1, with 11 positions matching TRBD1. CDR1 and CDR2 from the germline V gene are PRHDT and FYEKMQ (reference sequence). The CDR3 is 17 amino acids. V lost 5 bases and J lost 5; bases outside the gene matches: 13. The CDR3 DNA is TGTGCCAGCAGCAGACGGGCCGGGACAGGGGGAGGAACTGAAGCTTTCTCT. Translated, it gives CASSRRAGTGGGTEAFS.

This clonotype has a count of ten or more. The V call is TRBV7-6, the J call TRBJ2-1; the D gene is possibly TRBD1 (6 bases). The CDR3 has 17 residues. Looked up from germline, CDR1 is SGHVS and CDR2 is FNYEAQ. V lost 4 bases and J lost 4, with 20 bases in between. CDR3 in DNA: TGTGCCAGCAGCTCTCGCCCGACAGGAGAAAGTTACAATGAGCAGTTCTTC. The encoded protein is CASSSRPTGESYNEQFF.

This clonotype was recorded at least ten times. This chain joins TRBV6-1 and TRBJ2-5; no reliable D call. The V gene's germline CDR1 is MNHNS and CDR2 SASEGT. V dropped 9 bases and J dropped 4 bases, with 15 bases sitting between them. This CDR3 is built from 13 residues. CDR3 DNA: TGTGCCAGTATCACAAAAAACGTAGAGACCCAGTACTTC. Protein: CASITKNVETQYF.

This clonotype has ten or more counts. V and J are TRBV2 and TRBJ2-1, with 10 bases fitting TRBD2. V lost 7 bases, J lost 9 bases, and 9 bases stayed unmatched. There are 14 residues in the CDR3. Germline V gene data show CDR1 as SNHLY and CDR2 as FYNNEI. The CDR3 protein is CASTGLAGASEQFF. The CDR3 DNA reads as TGTGCCAGCACGGGCCTAGCGGGAGCTAGTGAGCAGTTCTTC.

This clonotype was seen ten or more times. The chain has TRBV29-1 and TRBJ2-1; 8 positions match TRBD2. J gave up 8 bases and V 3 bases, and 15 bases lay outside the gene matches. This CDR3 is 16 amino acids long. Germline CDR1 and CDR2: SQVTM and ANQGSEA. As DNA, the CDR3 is TGCAGCGTTGAGCCTCTGGCAACTAGCGGTAGGGATGAGCAGTTCTTC. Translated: CSVEPLATSGRDEQFF.

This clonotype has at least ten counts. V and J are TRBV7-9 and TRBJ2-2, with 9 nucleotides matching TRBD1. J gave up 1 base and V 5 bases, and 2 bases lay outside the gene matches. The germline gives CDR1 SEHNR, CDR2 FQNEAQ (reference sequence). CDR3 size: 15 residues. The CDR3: CASSAGQGNTGELFF. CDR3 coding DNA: TGTGCCAGCAGCGCGGGACAGGGGAACACCGGGGAGCTGTTTTTT.

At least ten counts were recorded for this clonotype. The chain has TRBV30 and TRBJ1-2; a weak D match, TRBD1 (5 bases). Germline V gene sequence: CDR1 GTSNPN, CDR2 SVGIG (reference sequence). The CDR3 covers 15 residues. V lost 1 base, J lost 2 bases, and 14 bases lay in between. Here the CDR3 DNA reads TGTGCCTGGAGTGAGGGGAAGGGGCACAACTATGGCTACACCTTC. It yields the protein CAWSEGKGHNYGYTF.

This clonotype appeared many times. The CDR3 nucleotides read TGCGCCAGCAGGACGGGACTAGCGGGATACAATGAGCAGTTCTTC. Translated, it gives CASRTGLAGYNEQFF. The chain couples TRBV5-1 to TRBJ2-1; 13 bases map to TRBD2. J gave up 4 bases and V 5 bases, and 3 bases lay outside the gene matches. In germline, CDR1 is SGHRS, CDR2 YFSETQ. This CDR3 is built from 15 residues. The full variable domain, its missing parts supplied by reference TRBV5-1 and TRBJ2-1, is KAGVTQTPRYLIKTRGQQVTLSCSPISGHRSVSWYQQTPGQGLQFLFEYFSETQRNKGNFPGRFSGRQFSNSRSEMNVSTLELGDSALYLCASRTGLAGYNEQFFGPGTRLTVL.

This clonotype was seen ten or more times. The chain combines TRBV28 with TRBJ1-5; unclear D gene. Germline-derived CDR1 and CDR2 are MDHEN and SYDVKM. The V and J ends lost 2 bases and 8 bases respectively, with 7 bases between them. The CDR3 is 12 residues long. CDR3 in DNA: TGTGCCAGCAGTTTAGCACGGGAGCCCCAGCATTTT. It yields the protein CASSLAREPQHF.

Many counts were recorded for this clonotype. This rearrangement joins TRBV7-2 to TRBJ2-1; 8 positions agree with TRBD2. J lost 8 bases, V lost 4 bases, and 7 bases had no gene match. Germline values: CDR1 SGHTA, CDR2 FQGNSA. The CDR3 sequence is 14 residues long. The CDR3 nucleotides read TGTGCCAGCAGCTCGAGCGGGGGCCGGCATGAGCAGTTCTTC. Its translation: CASSSSGGRHEQFF.

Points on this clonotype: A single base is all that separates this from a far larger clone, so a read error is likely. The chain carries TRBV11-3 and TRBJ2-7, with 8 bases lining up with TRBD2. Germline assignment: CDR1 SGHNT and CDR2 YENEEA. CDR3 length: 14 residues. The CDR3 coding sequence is TGTGCCAGCATCTTAGCGGGACCTACCTACGAGCAGTACTTC. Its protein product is CASILAGPTYEQYF.

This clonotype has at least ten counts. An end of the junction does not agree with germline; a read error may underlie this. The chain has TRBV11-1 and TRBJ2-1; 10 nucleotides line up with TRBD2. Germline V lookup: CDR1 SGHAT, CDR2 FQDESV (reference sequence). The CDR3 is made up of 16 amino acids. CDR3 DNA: TGTGCCAGCAGTTTAGCGGGAGGCAGTTTTTGGGATGAGCAGTTCTTC. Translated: CASSLAGGSFWDEQFF. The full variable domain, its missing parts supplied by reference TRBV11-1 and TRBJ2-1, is EAEVAQSPRYKITEKSQAVAFWCDPISGHATLYWYRQILGQGPELLVQFQDESVVDDSQLPKDRFSAERLKGVDSTLKIQPAELGDSAMYLCASSLAGGSFWDEQFFGPGTRLTVL.

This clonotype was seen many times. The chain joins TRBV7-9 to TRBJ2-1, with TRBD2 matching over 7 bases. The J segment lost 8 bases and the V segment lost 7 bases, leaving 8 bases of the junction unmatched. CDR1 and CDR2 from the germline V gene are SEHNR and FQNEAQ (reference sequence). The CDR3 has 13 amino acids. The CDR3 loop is CASTAGRSDEQFF. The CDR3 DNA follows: TGTGCCAGCACTGCCGGGAGGTCGGATGAGCAGTTCTTC.

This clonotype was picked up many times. The CDR3 DNA follows: TGTGCCACCAGTGATCCCGGACAGGGGGAAAAGGATACGCAGTATTTT. Its protein is CATSDPGQGEKDTQYF. The chain carries TRBV24-1 and TRBJ2-3, with 10 positions matching TRBD1. Losses at the gene ends were 3 bases for V and 6 bases for J; bases not matched to a gene: 8. CDR1 is KGHDR and CDR2 is SFDVKD in the germline V gene. This CDR3 comprises 16 residues.